Each of the 16 T cell receptor beta chains below was sequenced from the same sample in a study of beta chain features in type 1 diabetes. Study-wide results and caveats: There was a moderate but significant shortening of TCRB CDR3s in all four CD4+ subsets of Type 1 diabetes patients.

The antigens for these receptors are not known. As every portion of the isolated RNA was reverse transcribed, the sequencing read expressed TCRB transcripts. Generated by immunoSEQ multiplex PCR, the TCRdb table keeps only in-frame clones and is missing some. The sample includes fewer than 400,000 clones, over 7% of them seen just once. Sequencing used central memory CD4+ T cells from blood. All receptors derive from a young man with type 1 diabetes.

The chain combines TRBV28 with TRBJ2-7; D remains unclear. Germline assignment: CDR1 MDHEN and CDR2 SYDVKM. The CDR3 is 14 amino acids. The V end lost 7 bases, the J end lost 2 bases, and 15 bases lay between the germline ends. CDR3 sequence: CASTLVHKPYEQYF. The DNA of the CDR3 is TGTGCCAGCACCCTCGTCCACAAACCCTACGAGCAGTACTTC.

V and J are TRBV11-2 and TRBJ1-1; 8 bases agree with TRBD1. There are 15 residues in the CDR3. Germline V gene lookup returns CDR1 SGHAT and CDR2 FQNNGV. The V segment lost 4 bases and the J segment 4 bases; nucleotides outside the gene matches: 8. The CDR3 loop reads CASSSVQGAGTEAFF. In DNA form, the CDR3 reads TGTGCCAGCAGCTCAGTCCAGGGGGCGGGCACTGAAGCTTTCTTT.

This clone was picked up a small number of times. The chain recombines TRBV5-6 with TRBJ2-3, with TRBD1 identical over 9 bases. Germline V gene data show CDR1 as SGHDT and CDR2 as YYEEEE. The CDR3 sequence is 13 residues long. V shed 9 bases, J shed 4 bases, and the junction held 6 bases outside the gene matches. The CDR3 sequence: CATTTGGADTQYF. The CDR3 nucleotides are TGTGCCACCACAACAGGGGGCGCAGATACGCAGTATTTT.

The rearrangement joins TRBV30 to TRBJ2-7; a possible D gene is TRBD2 (6 bases). CDR3 size: 16 residues. CDR1 GTSNPN and CDR2 SVGIG come from the germline V gene (reference sequence). The ends were cut back, 3 bases at V and 5 bases at J, with 23 bases in the middle. The CDR3 nucleotides are TGTGCCTGGAGACCCGAACCGGGACTCGGAGTCCACGAGCAGTACTTC. Encoded protein: CAWRPEPGLGVHEQYF.

This chain joins TRBV5-1 and TRBJ2-1; 8 bases fit TRBD1. The germline V gene encodes CDR1 SGHRS and CDR2 YFSETQ. The CDR3 has 16 amino acids. V lost 4 bases to trimming and J lost 9 bases; unmatched junction nucleotides: 15. The CDR3: CASSAGQGAPHAEQFF. The CDR3, as DNA: TGCGCCAGCAGCGCCGGTCAGGGGGCTCCCCACGCTGAGCAGTTCTTC.

This clone was recorded many times. The chain is built from TRBV28 and TRBJ2-1; D might be TRBD1 (6 bases). The CDR3 has 14 residues. Germline lookup yields CDR1 MDHEN and CDR2 SYDVKM. Trimming removed 5 bases at V and 5 bases at J, with 13 bases between. CDR3 sequence: CASSRTDTDNEQFF. The CDR3 region has the DNA TGTGCCAGCAGTAGGACAGACACCGACAATGAGCAGTTCTTC.

The V and J genes are TRBV6-5 and TRBJ1-3; weak D call: TRBD1 (5 bases). From germline, CDR1 is MNHEY and CDR2 SVGAGI. V was pared by 6 bases and J by 0 bases, with 12 bases between. The length of the CDR3 is 15 residues. The DNA for the CDR3 is TGTGCCAGCAGCGACAGCTACTCCTCTGGAAACACCATATATTTT. It is translated as CASSDSYSSGNTIYF.

This clone was observed a few times. V is TRBV2 and J is TRBJ1-1; perhaps TRBD1 as D (5 bases). V was clipped by 4 bases and J by 0 bases, with 9 bases between them. The germline CDR1 and CDR2 sequences are SNHLY and FYNNEI. This CDR3 is built from 14 residues. The DNA for the CDR3 is TGTGCCAGCAGTGGACAGATTATGAACACTGAAGCTTTCTTT. Translating it yields CASSGQIMNTEAFF. The full variable domain, completed using reference TRBV2 and TRBJ1-1, is EPEVTQTPSHQVTQMGQEVILRCVPISNHLYFYWYRQILGQKVEFLVSFYNNEISEKSEIFDDQFSVERPDGSNFTLKIRSTKLEDSAMYFCASSGQIMNTEAFFGQGTRLTVV.

This clone has only a few counts. This sequence joins TRBV5-1 and TRBJ2-7, with 8 bases aligning to TRBD1. Trimming removed 4 bases from V and 6 bases from J; junction bases left unmatched: 6. The CDR3 covers 13 residues. Germline V gives CDR1 SGHRS, CDR2 YFSETQ. The CDR3 region is CASSPDRGGEQYF. For the CDR3, the DNA is TGCGCCAGCAGCCCAGACAGGGGAGGCGAGCAGTACTTC.

The chain uses TRBV14 and TRBJ2-1, with a weak D call TRBD1 (6 bases). CDR1 and CDR2 from the germline V gene are SGHDN and FVKESK. V was pared by 4 bases and J by 7 bases, with 14 bases between. This CDR3 region has 14 residues. CDR3 sequence: CASSLQTGLNEQFF. The CDR3 bases are TGTGCCAGCAGCCTCCAGACAGGCCTTAATGAGCAGTTCTTC. Combining the CDR3 with reference TRBV14 and TRBJ2-1 gives the whole variable domain EAGVTQFPSHSVIEKGQTVTLRCDPISGHDNLYWYRRVMGKEIKFLLHFVKESKQDESGMPNNRFLAERTGGTYSTLKVQPAELEDSGVYFCASSLQTGLNEQFFGPGTRLTVL.

This clone was picked up a small number of times. This sequence joins TRBV19 and TRBJ1-1; D gene uncertain. Germline-derived CDR1 and CDR2 are LNHDA and SQIVND (reference sequence). The CDR3 loop spans 15 amino acids. With 9 bases removed from V and 1 base from J, the gap between germline ends came to 18 bases. The CDR3 nucleotides read TGTGCCAGCAGCCCCTTAGGGTTCACGAACACTGAAGCTTTCTTT. Translating it yields CASSPLGFTNTEAFF.

This clone has only a few counts. The chain recombines TRBV27 with TRBJ1-4, with D unclear. Trimming stripped 1 base from V and 5 bases from J, with 8 bases between. CDR1 and CDR2 from the germline V gene are MNHEY and SMNVEV (reference sequence). This CDR3 region has 14 residues. CDR3 DNA sequence: TGTGCCAGCAGTTTATGGGGAAAGAATGAAAAACTGTTTTTT. This codes for CASSLWGKNEKLFF.

V usage is TRBV28 and J usage is TRBJ2-3; 10 bases agree with TRBD2. The germline CDR1 and CDR2 sequences are MDHEN and SYDVKM. The V gene end was trimmed by 5 bases and the J gene end by 4 bases; junction bases not matched to a gene: 12. The length of the CDR3 is 17 residues. The CDR3 spells CASSEASGGTLADTQYF. CDR3 nucleotides: TGTGCCAGCAGTGAGGCTAGCGGGGGCACACTCGCAGATACGCAGTATTTT.

This clone was seen only a few times. The V gene is TRBV4-1, the J gene TRBJ1-5, with no clear D. Germline V CDR1 and CDR2: MGHRA, YSYEKL. V lost 0 bases, J lost 4 bases, and 10 bases lay in between. The CDR3 is 15 amino acids. The CDR3 DNA sequence: TGCGCCAGCAGCCAAGAGGCGGGGATAAATCAGCCCCAGCATTTT. It specifies CASSQEAGINQPQHF.

The chain couples TRBV19 to TRBJ2-3, with a tentative D call TRBD1 (5 bases). CDR1 and CDR2 (germline): LNHDA, SQIVND (reference sequence). V lost 4 bases and J lost 4, with 12 bases in between. The CDR3 runs 14 residues. The CDR3 loop is CASSTLQDPDTQYF. The CDR3 region has the DNA TGTGCCAGTAGTACGTTACAGGATCCAGATACGCAGTATTTT.

This clone was observed a few times. The CDR3 sequence is CASSAGAGHYSNIQYF. CDR3 nucleotides: TGTGCCAGCAGCGCGGGGGCGGGGCATTATTCGAACATTCAGTACTTC. The rearrangement links TRBV7-2 to TRBJ2-4, with D tentatively TRBD2 (7 bases). The CDR3 extends over 16 amino acids. Between the trimmed V and J ends, which lost 5 bases and 7 bases, there was a span of 21 bases. Germline loops: CDR1 SGHTA, CDR2 FQGNSA. Complete variable domain (other parts from reference TRBV7-2 and TRBJ2-4): GAGVSQSPSNKVTEKGKDVELRCDPISGHTALYWYRQSLGQGLEFLIYFQGNSAPDKSGLPSDRFSAERTGGSVSTLTIQRTQQEDSAVYLCASSAGAGHYSNIQYFGAGTRLSVL.